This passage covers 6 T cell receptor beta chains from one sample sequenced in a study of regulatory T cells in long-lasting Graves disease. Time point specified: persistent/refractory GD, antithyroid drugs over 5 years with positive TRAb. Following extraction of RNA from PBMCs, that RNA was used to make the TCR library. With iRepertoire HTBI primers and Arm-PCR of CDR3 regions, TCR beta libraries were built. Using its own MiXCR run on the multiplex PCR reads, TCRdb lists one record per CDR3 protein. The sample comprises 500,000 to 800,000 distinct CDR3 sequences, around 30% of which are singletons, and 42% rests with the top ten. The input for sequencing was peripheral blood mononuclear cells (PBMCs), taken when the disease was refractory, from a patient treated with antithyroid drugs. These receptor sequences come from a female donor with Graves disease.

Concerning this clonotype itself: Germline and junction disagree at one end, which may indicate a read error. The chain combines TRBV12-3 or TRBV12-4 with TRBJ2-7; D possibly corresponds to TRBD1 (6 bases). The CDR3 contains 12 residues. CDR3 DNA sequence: TGTGCCAACAGTCCGGACAGCTACGAGCAGTACTTC. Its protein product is CANSPDSYEQYF.

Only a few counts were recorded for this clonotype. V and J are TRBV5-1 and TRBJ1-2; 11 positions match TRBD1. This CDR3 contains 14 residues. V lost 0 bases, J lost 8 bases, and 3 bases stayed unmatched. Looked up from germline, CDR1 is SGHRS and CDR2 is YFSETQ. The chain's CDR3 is CASSLGTGGHGYTF. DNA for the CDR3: TGCGCCAGCAGCTTGGGGACAGGGGGCCACGGCTACACCTTC.

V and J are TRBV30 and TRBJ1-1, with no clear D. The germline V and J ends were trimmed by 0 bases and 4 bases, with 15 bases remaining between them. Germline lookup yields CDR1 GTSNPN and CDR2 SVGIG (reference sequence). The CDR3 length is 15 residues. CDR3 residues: CAWSVLRGVSTEAFF. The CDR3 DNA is TGTGCCTGGAGTGTACTTCGTGGGGTTAGCACTGAAGCTTTCTTT.

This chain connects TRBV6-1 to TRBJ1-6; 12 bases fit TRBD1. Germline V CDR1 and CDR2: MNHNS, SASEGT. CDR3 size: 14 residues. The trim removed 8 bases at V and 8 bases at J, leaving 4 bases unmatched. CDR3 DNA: TGTGCCAGCGGGACAGGGGGCGAGTATTCACCCCTCCACTTT. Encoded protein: CASGTGGEYSPLHF.

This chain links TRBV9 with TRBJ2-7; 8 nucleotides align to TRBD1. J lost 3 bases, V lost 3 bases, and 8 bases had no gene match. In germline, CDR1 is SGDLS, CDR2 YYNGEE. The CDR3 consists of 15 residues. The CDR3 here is CASSGGTGPYYEQYF. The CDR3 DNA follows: TGTGCCAGCAGCGGAGGGACAGGCCCTTACTACGAGCAGTACTTC.

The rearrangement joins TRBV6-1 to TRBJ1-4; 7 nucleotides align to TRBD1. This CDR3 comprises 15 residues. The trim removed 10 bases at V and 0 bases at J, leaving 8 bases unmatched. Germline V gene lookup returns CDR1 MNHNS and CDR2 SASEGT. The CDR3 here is CAITGDRSTNEKLFF. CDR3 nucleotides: TGTGCCATCACAGGGGACAGATCAACTAATGAAAAACTGTTTTTT.